Listed below are T cell receptor beta chains from one sample, sequenced in a study of T cell responses to AZD1222 COVID-19 vaccine. This table comes from immunoSEQ multiplex PCR, and its TCRdb copy is limited to in-frame clones, with some not included. Altogether over 110,000 clones are present, roughly nine tenths being singletons, with the ten largest covering about 9.4%. Here the sequenced sample was peripheral blood, taken 28 days after the second AZD1222 dose. These receptors originate from an adult who received the AZD1222 COVID-19 vaccine. Each CDR3 is given with its conserved first and last residue. D genes are given only for firm matches. A row's size may be missing; if present it is once, few, many or a size class.

d_call | j_call | clone_size | v_call | cdr3_aa | cdr3_nt
NA | TRBJ1-1 | NA | TRBV10-2 | CASRGRKNTEAFF | TGCGCCAGCAGGGGCCGAAAGAACACTGAAGCTTTCTTT
NA | TRBJ1-1 | NA | TRBV11-2 | CASSFIGGIGEAFF | TGTGCCAGCAGCTTTATAGGTGGAATCGGTGAAGCTTTCTTT
NA | TRBJ1-3 | NA | TRBV11-2 | CASSLVKGPSGNTIYF | TGTGCCAGCAGCTTAGTTAAGGGCCCCTCTGGAAACACCATATATTTT
TRBD2 | TRBJ2-1 | NA | TRBV18 | CASSPPRLAGPNEQFF | TGTGCCAGCTCACCACCCCGACTAGCGGGGCCCAATGAGCAGTTCTTC
NA | TRBJ1-2 | NA | TRBV28 | CASSSQGGVYSYGYTF | TGTGCCAGCAGTTCCCAAGGGGGGGTCTATAGCTATGGCTACACCTTC
NA | TRBJ2-2 | NA | TRBV5-1 | CASSLRGNTGELFF | TGCGCCAGCAGCTTGCGGGGGAACACCGGGGAGCTGTTTTTT
TRBD1 | TRBJ1-1 | NA | TRBV10-1 | CASSERQGIPTEAFF | TGCGCCAGCAGCGAAAGACAGGGGATCCCCACTGAAGCTTTCTTT
NA | TRBJ2-7 | NA | TRBV5-1 | CASSATLGGAYEQYF | TGCGCCAGCAGCGCTACTCTAGGGGGGGCCTACGAGCAGTACTTC
NA | TRBJ1-1 | NA | TRBV7-2 | CASSLVRIQGNTEAFF | TGTGCCAGCAGCTTAGTGAGGATCCAGGGAAACACTGAAGCTTTCTTT
NA | TRBJ2-1 | NA | TRBV19 | CASSIGWASSYNEQFF | TGTGCCAGTAGTATCGGGTGGGCCTCCTCCTACAATGAGCAGTTCTTC
NA | TRBJ2-6 | NA | TRBV9 | CASSVATGLGANVLTF | TGTGCCAGCAGCGTAGCTACGGGGTTGGGGGCCAACGTCCTGACTTTC
TRBD2 | TRBJ2-1 | NA | TRBV6-5 | CASSHRGGLGNEQFF | TGTGCCAGCAGTCATCGGGGGGGCTTGGGCAATGAGCAGTTCTTC
TRBD1 | TRBJ1-5 | NA | TRBV5-6 | CASSLDRGTQPQHF | TGTGCCAGCAGCCTGGACAGGGGCACTCAGCCCCAGCATTTT
NA | TRBJ1-1 | NA | TRBV4-3 | CASSRESPPEAFF | TGCGCCAGCAGCCGCGAGAGCCCTCCTGAAGCTTTCTTT
NA | TRBJ2-7 | once | TRBV7-9 | CASSLDRNSYEQYF | TGTGCCAGCAGCTTAGACAGGAACTCCTACGAGCAGTACTTC
NA | TRBJ1-2 | NA | TRBV3-1/TRBV3-2 | CASSQAAWGEYYGYTF | TGTGCCAGCAGCCAAGCCGCCTGGGGCGAGTACTATGGCTACACCTTC
NA | TRBJ1-5 | NA | TRBV12-3/TRBV12-4 | CASSFGGQPQHF | TGTGCCAGCAGTTTCGGCGGTCAGCCCCAGCATTTT
NA | TRBJ1-1 | NA | TRBV7-2 | CASSFGLNTEAFF | TGTGCCAGCAGCTTTGGTTTGAACACTGAAGCTTTCTTT
NA | TRBJ2-1 | NA | TRBV7-6 | CASSPRFGGLGNEQFF | TGTGCCAGCAGCCCCCGGTTTGGGGGCCTGGGGAATGAGCAGTTCTTC
NA | TRBJ1-1 | NA | TRBV2 | CASTIQGESDTEAFF | TGTGCCAGCACTATACAGGGAGAATCGGACACTGAAGCTTTCTTT
NA | TRBJ2-1 | NA | TRBV6-5 | CASSYEPYNEQFF | TGTGCCAGCAGTTACGAACCTTACAATGAGCAGTTCTTC
NA | TRBJ1-6 | NA | TRBV19 | CASSITGTNSPLHF | TGTGCCAGTAGTATAACCGGTACTAATTCACCCCTCCACTTT
NA | TRBJ1-4 | NA | TRBV5-5 | CASTPLERGNEKLFF | TGTGCCAGCACCCCCTTGGAGAGGGGGAATGAAAAACTGTTTTTT
NA | TRBJ2-1 | NA | TRBV19 | CASSTHNGGGLSYNEQFF | TGTGCCAGTAGTACCCATAACGGTGGCGGGCTATCCTACAATGAGCAGTTCTTC
NA | TRBJ1-1 | NA | TRBV6-4 | CASSDRRGTEAFF | TGTGCCAGCAGTGACCGGCGGGGCACTGAAGCTTTCTTT
TRBD1 | TRBJ1-6 | NA | TRBV4-1 | CASSQGYFDRETSPLHF | TGCGCCAGCAGCCAAGGGTATTTCGACAGGGAAACTTCACCCCTCCACTTT
NA | TRBJ1-1 | NA | TRBV19 | CASSIEIGSRTFF | TGTGCCAGTAGTATAGAAATCGGCAGCAGAACTTTCTTT
NA | TRBJ1-3 | NA | TRBV6-5 | CASSYSIGPGNTIYF | TGTGCCAGCAGTTACTCGATAGGGCCTGGAAACACCATATATTTT
TRBD1 | TRBJ1-2 | NA | TRBV19 | CASSSHTYTGVGSGYTF | TGTGCCAGTAGTAGCCACACTTACACAGGGGTTGGTTCTGGCTACACCTTC
NA | TRBJ2-3 | NA | TRBV9 | CASSVGRTGLADTQYF | TGTGCCAGCAGCGTAGGCAGGACGGGGTTGGCAGATACGCAGTATTTT
NA | TRBJ1-3 | once | TRBV6-5 | CASSPDRPGNTIYF | TGTGCCAGCAGTCCCGACAGACCTGGAAACACCATATATTTT
NA | TRBJ2-1 | NA | TRBV29-1 | CSVDGSYNEQFF | TGCAGCGTTGACGGGTCCTACAATGAGCAGTTCTTC
TRBD1 | TRBJ1-3 | NA | TRBV3-1/TRBV3-2 | CASSHQPGQGRNTIYF | TGTGCCAGCAGCCACCAGCCGGGACAGGGAAGAAACACCATATATTTT
NA | TRBJ2-1 | once | TRBV7-2 | CASSTKVAGEQFF | TGTGCCAGCAGCACAAAAGTGGCGGGCGAGCAGTTCTTC
TRBD1 | TRBJ1-2 | NA | TRBV7-9 | CASSFLDRGYTF | TGTGCCAGCAGCTTTCTCGACAGGGGATACACCTTC
NA | TRBJ2-7 | NA | TRBV7-9 | CASTISLALGEQYF | TGTGCCAGCACCATATCTTTGGCGCTAGGAGAGCAGTACTTC
NA | TRBJ1-6 | many | TRBV21-1 | CASSKGFWDTASSYNSPLHF | TGTGCCAGCAGCAAAGGGTTTTGGGACACAGCAAGCTCCTATAATTCACCCCTCCACTTT
NA | TRBJ2-1 | NA | TRBV18 | CASSPPLRGGYNEQFF | TGTGCCAGCTCACCACCGCTTAGGGGCGGCTACAATGAGCAGTTCTTC
NA | TRBJ2-2 | NA | TRBV19 | CAIAGRGDTGELFF | TGTGCCATTGCGGGCAGAGGGGACACCGGGGAGCTGTTTTTT
NA | TRBJ1-5 | NA | TRBV3-1/TRBV3-2 | CASSQEGVQPQHF | TGTGCCAGCAGCCAAGAAGGGGTTCAGCCCCAGCATTTT
NA | TRBJ1-4 | NA | TRBV4-1 | CASSQERSWTNEKLFF | TGCGCCAGCAGCCAAGAGAGGTCCTGGACTAATGAAAAACTGTTTTTT
TRBD1 | TRBJ1-1 | NA | TRBV30 | CACTDRGNTEAFF | TGTGCCTGTACGGACAGGGGGAACACTGAAGCTTTCTTT
NA | TRBJ2-2 | NA | TRBV27 | CASSWGGRPGELFF | TGTGCCAGCAGTTGGGGCGGTCGTCCCGGGGAGCTGTTTTTT
TRBD1 | TRBJ1-5 | NA | TRBV19 | CASSEGAQPQHF | TGTGCCAGTAGTGAGGGGGCTCAGCCCCAGCATTTT
NA | TRBJ2-3 | NA | TRBV7-9 | CASSLVTKDTQYF | TGTGCCAGCAGCTTAGTAACTAAAGATACGCAGTATTTT
NA | TRBJ1-3 | once | TRBV3-1/TRBV3-2 | CASSQGTVSSGNTIYF | TGTGCCAGCAGCCAAGGGACAGTGAGCTCTGGAAACACCATATATTTT
NA | TRBJ1-2 | NA | TRBV2 | CAGWGAYGYTF | TGTGCCGGTTGGGGAGCCTATGGCTACACCTTC
NA | TRBJ1-1 | NA | TRBV27 | CASSPVGGGTEAFF | TGTGCCAGCAGTCCGGTCGGGGGGGGGACTGAAGCTTTCTTT
TRBD1 | TRBJ1-3 | NA | TRBV27 | CAGPNRDRGLSGNTIYF | TGTGCCGGACCAAACCGGGACAGGGGCCTCTCTGGAAACACCATATATTTT
TRBD1 | TRBJ1-1 | NA | TRBV5-1 | CASSSSTGGVAEAFF | TGCGCCAGCAGCTCCTCGACAGGGGGGGTTGCTGAAGCTTTCTTT
NA | TRBJ2-7 | NA | TRBV7-2 | CASSLAGTGFNF | TGTGCCAGCAGCCTAGCCGGGACCGGGTTTAACTTC
TRBD1 | TRBJ1-5 | NA | TRBV28 | CASSSTGQGLNQPQHF | TGTGCCAGCAGCTCTACCGGACAGGGCCTTAATCAGCCCCAGCATTTT
NA | TRBJ1-2 | many | TRBV7-9 | CASSGSANYGYTF | TGTGCCAGCAGCGGGTCCGCTAACTATGGCTACACCTTC
NA | TRBJ1-5 | NA | TRBV20-1 | CSASGAEYSNQPQHF | TGCAGTGCTAGTGGGGCCGAGTATAGCAATCAGCCCCAGCATTTT
NA | TRBJ2-1 | NA | TRBV5-4 | CASSYDPGSYNEQFF | TGTGCCAGCAGCTATGATCCGGGATCCTACAATGAGCAGTTCTTC
NA | TRBJ1-1 | few | TRBV5-1 | CASSQSNLLNTEAFF | TGCGCCAGCAGTCAATCTAACCTTTTGAACACTGAAGCTTTCTTT
NA | TRBJ2-3 | once | TRBV27 | CATKGVRTDTQYF | TGTGCCACCAAGGGGGTACGGACAGATACGCAGTATTTT
NA | TRBJ1-1 | NA | TRBV6-5 | CASLKALGTEAFF | TGTGCCAGTTTGAAGGCCCTTGGCACTGAAGCTTTCTTT
NA | TRBJ1-4 | NA | TRBV15 | CATSTSTDPMDEKLFF | TGTGCCACCAGCACCTCAACCGACCCGATGGATGAAAAACTGTTTTTT
NA | TRBJ1-3 | NA | TRBV2 | CASTPGHLHSGNTIYF | TGTGCCAGCACTCCGGGACACCTTCACTCTGGAAACACCATATATTTT